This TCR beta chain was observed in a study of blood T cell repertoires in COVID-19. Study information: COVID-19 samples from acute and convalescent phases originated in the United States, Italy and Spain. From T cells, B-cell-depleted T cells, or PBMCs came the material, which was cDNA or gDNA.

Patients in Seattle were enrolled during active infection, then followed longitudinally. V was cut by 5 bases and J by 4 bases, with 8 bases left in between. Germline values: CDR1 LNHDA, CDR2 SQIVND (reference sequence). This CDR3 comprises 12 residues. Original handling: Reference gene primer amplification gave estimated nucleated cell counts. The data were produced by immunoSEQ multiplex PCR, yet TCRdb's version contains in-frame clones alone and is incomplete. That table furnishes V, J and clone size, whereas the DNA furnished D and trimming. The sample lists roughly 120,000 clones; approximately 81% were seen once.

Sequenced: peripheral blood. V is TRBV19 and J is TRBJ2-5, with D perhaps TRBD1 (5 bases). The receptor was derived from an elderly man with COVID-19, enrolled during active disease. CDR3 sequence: CASSQGGETQYF. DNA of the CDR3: TGTGCCAGTAGTCAGGGCGGAGAGACCCAGTACTTC.